The 8 T cell receptor beta chains presented below share a single source sample, sequenced in a study of T cells in Graves' hyperthyroidism and ophthalmopathy. The investigators amplified TCR beta CDR3 regions from RNA transcripts. HTBI primers were used for first-round RT-PCR of the TCR CDR3. MiXCR, applied by TCRdb to the multiplex PCR reads, yields one record per CDR3 protein. The sample yields a few hundred thousand distinct CDR3 sequences, 21% seen once. Sample: blood. These receptors were collected from a woman in her forties or fifties with Graves' hyperthyroidism.

This clonotype was found many times. The V call is TRBV2, the J call TRBJ1-2; possibly TRBD1 for D (5 bases). Per the germline V gene, CDR1 is SNHLY and CDR2 is FYNNEI. Trimming took 6 bases from V and 1 from J, leaving 15 bases between them. This CDR3 is 15 amino acids long. The CDR3 loop is CASRVTANVNYGYTF. CDR3 nucleotides: TGTGCCAGCAGAGTGACAGCGAACGTTAACTATGGCTACACCTTC.

Only a few counts were recorded for this clonotype. Here the CDR3 reads CASSLGQGRVTQYF. CDR3 nucleotide sequence: TGCGCCAGCAGCCTGGGACAGGGTCGGGTGACCCAGTACTTC. J is TRBJ2-5 and V is TRBV5-1; 9 nucleotides align to TRBD1. J lost 7 bases, V lost 4 bases, and 8 bases had no gene match. This CDR3 spans 14 amino acids. Per germline, CDR1 SGHRS and CDR2 YFSETQ.

The V call is TRBV11-3, the J call TRBJ1-1; D is ambiguous. Germline lookup yields CDR1 SGHNT and CDR2 YENEEA. The CDR3 sequence is 14 residues long. V was cut by 0 bases and J by 0 bases, with 5 bases left in between. CDR3 in amino acids: CASSLDLVNTEAFF. Here the CDR3 DNA reads TGTGCCAGCAGCTTAGATCTCGTGAACACTGAAGCTTTCTTT.

There are many counts of this clonotype. V is TRBV28 and J is TRBJ1-5, with a possible D match to TRBD1 (6 bases). From germline, CDR1 is MDHEN and CDR2 SYDVKM. This CDR3 is 16 amino acids long. The V end was cut by 8 bases, the J end by 3 bases, with 20 bases between. The CDR3 sequence is CASRTGTLETNQPQHF. In nucleotides, the CDR3 is TGTGCCAGCCGAACAGGGACCCTGGAGACCAATCAGCCCCAGCATTTT.

This clonotype came up many times. The rearrangement links TRBV28 to TRBJ1-1, with D tentatively TRBD1 (5 bases). CDR1 is MDHEN, CDR2 SYDVKM, per germline. Trimming took 6 bases from V and 2 from J, leaving 7 bases between them. The CDR3 runs to 12 residues. The CDR3 sequence: CASRQENTEAFF. As DNA, the CDR3 is TGTGCCAGCAGACAGGAAAACACTGAAGCTTTCTTT.

The sample holds many counts of this clonotype. This chain joins TRBV30 and TRBJ1-6, with TRBD1 identical over 9 bases. CDR3 length equals 16 residues. Trimming at V came to 0 bases and at J to 10 bases, leaving 10 bases not matched to a gene. The germline V gene has CDR1 GTSNPN and CDR2 SVGIG (reference sequence). The CDR3: CAWSVGAGTGLSPLHF. CDR3 DNA: TGTGCCTGGAGTGTTGGGGCCGGGACAGGGTTGTCACCCCTCCACTTT.

This clonotype was picked up many times. The rearrangement uses TRBV7-6 and TRBJ2-7; 8 nucleotides match TRBD1. The V and J ends lost 4 bases and 3 bases, in that order; junction bases with no gene match: 5. The CDR3 extends over 14 amino acids. Germline lookup yields CDR1 SGHVS and CDR2 FNYEAQ. The DNA of the CDR3 is TGTGCCAGCAGCTACAGGGGGGAAGGCTACGAGCAGTACTTC. This sequence encodes CASSYRGEGYEQYF.

This clonotype has ten or more counts. The chain has TRBV6-2 or TRBV6-3 and TRBJ2-2; 10 nucleotides agree with TRBD2. CDR3 length: 16 residues. The junction had 8 bases not matched to a gene; V was cut back by 2 bases and J by 8 bases. Germline lookup yields CDR1 MNHEY and CDR2 SVGEGT. In DNA form, the CDR3 reads TGTGCCAGCAGTTACGCGCCTCTAGCGGGAGTGGGGGAGCTGTTTTTT. It yields the protein CASSYAPLAGVGELFF.